This passage covers 11 T cell receptor beta chains from one sample sequenced in a study of T-cell memory formation after mild COVID-19. A single record per CDR3 protein comes from TCRdb applying MiXCR to the 5' RACE reads. The sample yields around 400,000 distinct CDR3 sequences, about 24% seen once. Source material: PBMCs or a T cell subset sorted from them (not recorded which). These receptors originate from an adult woman who had mild COVID-19 (a few samples of this study predate the infection). Cell type and time point are not known.

The V and J genes are TRBV24-1 and TRBJ2-1; D call uncertain. CDR1 and CDR2 from the germline V gene are KGHDR and SFDVKD. The CDR3 covers 11 residues. Trimming cost V 5 bases and J 3 bases, with 1 base left between them. CDR3 residues: CATSVYNEQFF. CDR3 sequence (DNA): TGTGCCACCAGTGTCTACAATGAGCAGTTCTTC.

Here the CDR3 reads CASSPPQRGAKYGYTF. CDR3 nucleotides: TGTGCCAGCTCACCACCCCAGAGAGGGGCAAAATATGGCTACACCTTC. The V and J genes are TRBV18 and TRBJ1-2; TRBD1 is a possible D gene (5 bases). Germline CDR1 and CDR2: KGHSH and LQKENI. The CDR3 consists of 16 residues. V dropped 0 bases and J dropped 5 bases, with 16 bases sitting between them.

This clonotype was observed a few times. The V and J genes are TRBV7-2 and TRBJ2-7; 10 bases line up with TRBD1. V dropped 0 bases and J dropped 6; count of bases not matched to a gene: 5. This CDR3 is built from 15 residues. From germline, CDR1 is SGHTA and CDR2 FQGNSA. CDR3: CASSLAAGQGGEQYF. The CDR3 bases are TGTGCCAGCAGCTTAGCGGCAGGACAGGGGGGCGAGCAGTACTTC.

J is TRBJ1-6 and V is TRBV15; no reliable D call. The CDR3 sequence is 15 residues long. Per the germline V gene, CDR1 is LNHNV and CDR2 is YYDKDF (reference sequence). Trimming stripped 5 bases from V and 6 bases from J, with 14 bases between. This chain's CDR3 is CATSLSYVGNSPLHF. DNA for the CDR3: TGTGCCACCAGCCTGAGTTACGTGGGTAATTCACCCCTCCACTTT.

The chain is built from TRBV7-6 and TRBJ2-3; TRBD1 aligns across 11 bases. The ends lost 1 base at V and 6 bases at J; junction bases unmatched: 6. CDR1 is SGHVS and CDR2 is FNYEAQ in the germline V gene. This CDR3 region has 16 residues. The CDR3 sequence: CASSLGTGGVHDTQYF. In DNA, the CDR3 is TGTGCCAGCAGCTTAGGGACAGGGGGCGTGCATGATACGCAGTATTTT.

This clonotype showed up just a few times. The chain has TRBV7-2 and TRBJ2-7, with 9 bases fitting TRBD2. There are 15 residues in the CDR3. From germline, CDR1 is SGHTA and CDR2 FQGNSA. J was trimmed by 3 bases and V by 8 bases; bases with no gene match: 11. The CDR3 region has the DNA TGTGCCAGCGCCCCGGGACTAGCATCCCTCTACGAGCAGTACTTC. Its translation is CASAPGLASLYEQYF.

Here the CDR3 reads CASSEYGASKNIQYF. DNA for the CDR3: TGTGCCAGCAGTGAATATGGGGCATCCAAAAACATTCAGTACTTC. V is TRBV25-1 and J is TRBJ2-4; D might be TRBD1 (5 bases). V dropped 0 bases and J dropped 2 bases, with 8 bases sitting between them. Germline V CDR1 and CDR2: MGHDK, SYGVNS. This CDR3 has 15 amino acids.

The chain has TRBV19 and TRBJ2-3; either TRBD1 or TRBD2 may fit D (5 bases each). The CDR3 length is 16 residues. Germline-derived CDR1 and CDR2 are LNHDA and SQIVND (reference sequence). Trimming left V 8 bases short and J 0 bases short, with 18 bases between. In nucleotides, the CDR3 is TGTGCCAGTGGGGGAGAGGTGGCGCTTAGCACAGATACGCAGTATTTT. Amino acid sequence: CASGGEVALSTDTQYF.

The table lists this clonotype with a few counts. The chain couples TRBV7-8 to TRBJ2-5, with 10 bases fitting TRBD1. The CDR3 extends over 15 amino acids. V was pared by 4 bases and J by 5 bases, with 7 bases of the junction left unmatched. Looked up from germline, CDR1 is SGHVS and CDR2 is FQNEAQ. The CDR3 region is CASSWRTGGGETQYF. CDR3 coding DNA: TGTGCCAGCAGCTGGAGGACAGGGGGTGGGGAGACCCAGTACTTC. Supplemented by reference TRBV7-8 and TRBJ2-5, the full variable domain reads GAGVSQSPRYKVAKRGQDVALRCDPISGHVSLFWYQQALGQGPEFLTYFQNEAQLDKSGLPSDRFFAERPEGSVSTLKIQRTQQEDSAVYLCASSWRTGGGETQYFGPGTRLLVL.

This clonotype has at least ten counts. V gene TRBV6-5 combines with J gene TRBJ2-3; TRBD1 matches at 9 bases. The trim removed 2 bases at V and 5 bases at J, leaving 8 bases unmatched. Germline loops: CDR1 MNHEY, CDR2 SVGAGI. CDR3 size: 16 residues. The CDR3 protein is CASSYDRDRVGDTQYF. CDR3 coding DNA: TGTGCCAGCAGTTACGACCGGGACAGGGTAGGAGATACGCAGTATTTT.

This clonotype has more than one count but fewer than ten. The CDR3 is CSARGGRDNTEAFF. The CDR3, as DNA: TGCAGTGCTAGAGGTGGCAGGGACAACACTGAAGCTTTCTTT. The rearrangement links TRBV20-1 to TRBJ1-1; a possible D gene is TRBD1 (5 bases). Looked up from germline, CDR1 is DFQATT and CDR2 is SNEGSKA (reference sequence). The CDR3 is 14 residues long. Trimming left V 1 base short and J 2 bases short, with 11 bases between.